This T cell receptor (beta chain) was sequenced in a study of shared clonotypes between healthy human individuals. With 2 bases removed from V and 1 base from J, the gap between germline ends came to 11 bases. The germline gives CDR1 GTSNPN, CDR2 SVGIG (reference sequence). The CDR3 spans 15 residues. Under the authors' procedure: Filtering differed, since immunoSEQ gave only junction sequences and no quality scores. The repertoire was sequenced with immunoSEQ multiplex PCR; TCRdb's copy has only in-frame clones and lacks some. The V and J calls and clone size were taken over from that table, and D and trimming were inferred from the DNA. The table records millions of clones, 85% to 95% of them present only once.

The source is a man younger than 30 in good health. Some clones in this sample may be carry-over from other donors' samples. The chain uses TRBV30 and TRBJ2-2; weak D call: TRBD2 (6 bases). Material for sequencing was naive CD4+ T cells from PBMCs. The subset is: CD45RA+ positively selected. DNA for the CDR3: TGTGCCTGGAGTCCAGCGGGCTGGAACACCGGGGAGCTGTTTTTT. Translated: CAWSPAGWNTGELFF.